This entry lists 19 T cell receptor beta chains sequenced from one sample in a study of control samples from healthy donors and cancer patients. Some clones are missing from TCRdb's copy, which holds only in-frame ones; the method was immunoSEQ multiplex PCR. The sample shows about 120,000 clones, roughly 92% of them seen only once. The sequenced material came from blood. These receptors were taken from a man between 18 and 29 years old in good health.

The CDR3 DNA is TGTGCCAGCAGCCCCAGGGTGCGGGGACCCCCTGGGGCCAACGTCCTGACTTTC. Its translation: CASSPRVRGPPGANVLTF. The V gene is TRBV7-9, the J gene TRBJ2-6; tentatively, D is TRBD2 (6 bases). The CDR3 sequence is 18 residues long. Germline CDR1 is SEHNR and CDR2 is FQNEAQ (reference sequence). Deletions cut 5 bases from V and 2 bases from J, with 19 bases between.

V gene TRBV7-9 combines with J gene TRBJ1-3; 7 nucleotides agree with TRBD1. CDR1 is SEHNR, CDR2 FQNEAQ, per germline (reference sequence). This CDR3 has 13 residues. V was clipped by 6 bases and J by 5 bases; unmatched bases: 4. The CDR3: CASSGQDRNTIYF. The DNA of the CDR3 is TGTGCCAGCAGTGGACAGGACAGAAACACCATATATTTT.

A single count supports this clone. The rearrangement links TRBV30 to TRBJ2-2; 11 bases align to TRBD1. CDR1 is GTSNPN and CDR2 is SVGIG in the germline V gene (reference sequence). The CDR3 spans 16 residues. V shed 8 bases and J 3 bases; nucleotides not matched to a gene: 11. This chain's CDR3 is CAEEVGTGGYTGELFF. DNA for the CDR3: TGTGCCGAGGAGGTGGGGACAGGGGGTTACACCGGGGAGCTGTTTTTT.

This CDR3 is CAISRTSGGTNTGELFF. CDR3 DNA sequence: TGTGCCATCAGCAGGACTAGCGGGGGGACGAACACCGGGGAGCTGTTTTTT. The genes are TRBV10-3 and TRBJ2-2, with 14 bases matching TRBD2. CDR1 and CDR2 from the germline V gene are ENHRY and SYGVKD. This CDR3 region has 17 residues. J was trimmed by 0 bases and V by 6 bases; bases with no gene match: 3.

The chain has TRBV7-9 and TRBJ2-2; no firm D call. Germline CDR1 reads SEHNR; CDR2 reads FQNEAQ (reference sequence). This CDR3 comprises 13 residues. The V gene lost 1 base and the J gene lost 4 bases, with 4 bases spanning the gap. The chain's CDR3 is CASSLGFTGELFF. CDR3 coding DNA: TGTGCCAGCAGCTTAGGGTTCACCGGGGAGCTGTTTTTT.

This clone came up once. The gene calls are TRBV7-7 and TRBJ1-4; 11 bases match TRBD1. The CDR3 contains 13 residues. V lost 5 bases to trimming and J lost 11 bases; unmatched junction nucleotides: 4. Germline V lookup: CDR1 SSHAT, CDR2 FNYEAQ (reference sequence). The CDR3 is CASSTGQGAKLFF. CDR3 sequence (DNA): TGTGCCAGCAGCACCGGACAGGGGGCGAAACTGTTTTTT.

This clone was recorded only once. The V call is TRBV10-3, the J call TRBJ1-6; 7 bases map to TRBD1. Germline V gene data show CDR1 as ENHRY and CDR2 as SYGVKD. This CDR3 is built from 14 residues. Trimming took 6 bases from V and 7 from J; bases not matched to a gene: 6. CDR3 region: CAIRRDSKNSPLHF. The CDR3, as DNA: TGTGCCATCAGGAGGGACAGCAAAAATTCACCCCTCCACTTT.

The V call is TRBV19, the J call TRBJ1-1; perhaps TRBD1 as D (5 bases). V lost 3 bases to trimming and J lost 5 bases, with 13 bases between them. This CDR3 has 14 residues. The germline V gene has CDR1 LNHDA and CDR2 SQIVND (reference sequence). Here the CDR3 DNA reads TGTGCCAGTAGTATTGTCAGGGATTCTACTGAAGCTTTCTTT. It yields the protein CASSIVRDSTEAFF.

This chain uses TRBV10-3 with TRBJ1-4; D gene unclear. Looked up from germline, CDR1 is ENHRY and CDR2 is SYGVKD. This CDR3 has 14 amino acids. Trimming took 6 bases from V and 5 from J, leaving 13 bases between them. The CDR3 loop is CAIRAEELNEKLFF. The DNA of the CDR3 is TGTGCCATCAGAGCTGAGGAACTCAATGAAAAACTGTTTTTT.

The chain is built from TRBV5-5 and TRBJ1-2; D might be TRBD1 (5 bases). CDR3 size: 14 residues. V lost 0 bases and J lost 8, with 14 bases in between. CDR1 and CDR2 (germline): SGHKS, YYEKEE (reference sequence). CDR3 sequence (DNA): TGTGCCAGCAGCTTGGATCAGGGCGTAGGGGGCTACACCTTC. Residues: CASSLDQGVGGYTF.

The rearrangement links TRBV5-1 to TRBJ1-2; weak D call: TRBD1 (5 bases). This CDR3 is 14 amino acids long. The germline V gene encodes CDR1 SGHRS and CDR2 YFSETQ. Trimming stripped 4 bases from V and 5 bases from J, with 15 bases between. CDR3 sequence: CASSQEQGIYGYTF. The CDR3 DNA follows: TGCGCCAGCAGCCAGGAGCAGGGTATATATGGCTACACCTTC.

This chain connects TRBV29-1 to TRBJ1-5, with a weak D call TRBD1 (6 bases). With 5 bases removed from V and 7 bases from J, the gap between germline ends came to 15 bases. This CDR3 contains 13 residues. Germline V gene lookup returns CDR1 SQVTM and CDR2 ANQGSEA. The CDR3 DNA reads as TGCAGCGTTCAGGAGGGGGGTCGGCAGCCCCAGCATTTT. Protein sequence: CSVQEGGRQPQHF. Using reference TRBV29-1 and TRBJ1-5 for the parts outside the CDR3, the full variable domain is SAVISQKPSRDICQRGTSLTIQCQVDSQVTMMFWYRQQPGQSLTLIATANQGSEATYESGFVIDKFPISRPNLTFSTLTVSNMSPEDSSIYLCSVQEGGRQPQHFGDGTRLSIL.

The genes are TRBV12-5 and TRBJ2-3; possibly TRBD1 or TRBD2 for D (5 bases each). The V gene's germline CDR1 is LGHNT and CDR2 FRNRAP. The CDR3 runs 14 residues. The V and J ends lost 0 bases and 4 bases respectively, with 8 bases between them. The CDR3 sequence: CASGLVGTPDTQYF. CDR3 sequence (DNA): TGTGCTAGTGGTTTGGTCGGGACCCCAGATACGCAGTATTTT.

The chain has TRBV19 and TRBJ2-2, with a tentative D call TRBD1 (5 bases). CDR1 LNHDA and CDR2 SQIVND come from the germline V gene (reference sequence). V lost 6 bases, J lost 0 bases, and 8 bases lay in between. CDR3 length: 14 residues. The CDR3 DNA sequence: TGTGCCAGTAGGCCCAGGGCGAACACCGGGGAGCTGTTTTTT. Translating it yields CASRPRANTGELFF.

V and J are TRBV19 and TRBJ2-5; 7 bases line up with TRBD1. The CDR3 sequence is 14 residues long. Germline CDR1 LNHDA, CDR2 SQIVND (reference sequence). V was pared by 6 bases and J by 7 bases, with 11 bases of the junction left unmatched. The CDR3 sequence is CASRGRDRDGTQYF. CDR3 sequence (DNA): TGTGCCAGTAGGGGGAGAGACAGGGACGGGACCCAGTACTTC.

The chain recombines TRBV7-9 with TRBJ2-1; D is uncertain. Trimming removed 4 bases at V and 10 bases at J, with 8 bases between. The CDR3 extends over 11 amino acids. Germline CDR1 reads SEHNR; CDR2 reads FQNEAQ (reference sequence). This CDR3 reads CASSSRHEQFF. Written as DNA, the CDR3 is TGTGCCAGCAGCTCCCGACACGAGCAGTTCTTC.

Comments on this clone: The DNA is left out, because the CDR3 cannot be placed on it with certainty; the CDR3 is given as TCRdb lists it. The rearrangement uses TRBV2 and TRBJ1-2; TRBD1, as called in the table, went unchecked against the DNA. The CDR3 length is 21 residues, termini included. Germline V gene data show CDR1 as SNHLY and CDR2 as FYNNEI. This CDR3 is CASSEEGTGVTMATPSVRGPF.

The V and J genes are TRBV7-2 and TRBJ2-7; D uncertain. Per germline, CDR1 SGHTA and CDR2 FQGNSA. Deletions cut 4 bases from V and 4 bases from J, with 14 bases between. CDR3 length equals 14 residues. The CDR3 nucleotides read TGTGCCAGCAGCTCTTCCACCCAACTATACGAGCAGTACTTC. Translated: CASSSSTQLYEQYF.

This chain connects TRBV6-5 to TRBJ2-1, with 8 nucleotides matching TRBD1. With V trimmed by 7 bases and J by 5 bases, 4 bases remained unmatched. Germline loops: CDR1 MNHEY, CDR2 SVGAGI. CDR3 length equals 13 residues. In nucleotides, the CDR3 is TGTGCCAGCACCAGGACAGGGAACAATGAGCAGTTCTTC. Translation gives CASTRTGNNEQFF.